The rows below give T cell receptor beta chains drawn from one sample of a study of blood T cell repertoires in COVID-19. The table came from immunoSEQ multiplex PCR; TCRdb's copy has only in-frame clones and leaves some out. Of about 39,000 clones listed, 75% to 85% are singletons. Sequencing was performed on peripheral blood. The receptors come from a human donor in a cohort sampled during active or convalescent COVID-19. The donor label of this sample is uncertain. CDR3s include the opening cysteine and the closing phenylalanine or tryptophan. The D gene is left open where the match is weak. Rows give clone size only sometimes, using once, few, many, or a class for an expanded clone.

d_call	v_call	j_call	clone_size	cdr3_aa	cdr3_nt
TRBD2	TRBV12-5	TRBJ2-2	-	CASGRTGLGSGELFF	TGTGCTAGTGGCCGGACGGGACTAGGGTCCGGGGAGCTGTTTTTT
-	TRBV30	TRBJ2-7	-	CAWSRGSDEQYF	TGTGCCTGGAGCAGGGGAAGCGACGAGCAGTACTTC
-	TRBV7-2	TRBJ1-6	-	CASSLAGAQALHF	TGTGCCAGCAGCTTGGCAGGGGCGCAGGCCCTCCACTTT
-	TRBV5-1	TRBJ1-6	few	CASSFETVNSPLHF	TGCGCCAGCAGCTTTGAGACAGTGAATTCACCCCTCCACTTT
-	TRBV2	TRBJ1-5	-	CASSGTLNQPQHF	TGTGCCAGCAGTGGGACACTCAATCAGCCCCAGCATTTT
-	TRBV10-3	TRBJ2-3	-	CAIRADGGTDTQYF	TGTGCCATCAGGGCCGACGGAGGGACAGATACGCAGTATTTT
-	TRBV7-2	TRBJ2-5	-	CASSATEQETQYF	TGTGCCAGCAGCGCCACAGAGCAAGAGACCCAGTACTTC
-	TRBV10-2	TRBJ2-3	-	CASLNTAYTDTQYF	TGCGCCAGCCTTAATACAGCCTACACAGATACGCAGTATTTT
-	TRBV6-5	TRBJ2-7	once	CASSPTKDEQYF	TGTGCCAGCAGTCCGACTAAGGACGAGCAGTACTTC
-	TRBV6-1	TRBJ1-2	-	CASSEAEVSGYGYTF	TGTGCCAGCAGTGAAGCGGAGGTATCTGGCTATGGCTACACCTTC
TRBD1	TRBV5-8	TRBJ2-7	-	CASSRRQGAYEQYF	TGTGCCAGCAGCCGAAGACAGGGGGCCTACGAGCAGTACTTC
-	TRBV5-1	TRBJ2-2	-	CASSLSTGTGELFF	TGCGCCAGCAGCTTAAGTACAGGAACCGGTGAGCTGTTTTTT
-	TRBV5-1	TRBJ1-2	-	CASSQGHGGNYGYTF	TGCGCCAGCAGCCAGGGACATGGGGGCAACTATGGCTACACCTTC
TRBD2	TRBV3-1/TRBV3-2	TRBJ2-7	-	CASSPAGVSYEQYF	TGTGCCAGCAGCCCAGCGGGAGTGTCCTACGAGCAGTACTTC
-	TRBV27	TRBJ1-2	-	CASSLGSETDGYTF	TGTGCCAGCAGTTTAGGGTCGGAGACCGATGGCTACACCTTC
-	TRBV11-2	TRBJ2-2	-	CASSPQGKGGELFF	TGTGCCAGCAGCCCCCAGGGAAAGGGCGGGGAGCTGTTTTTT
-	TRBV14	TRBJ2-2	-	CASSPVRGGELFF	TGTGCCAGCAGCCCCGTCCGCGGGGGGGAGCTGTTTTTT